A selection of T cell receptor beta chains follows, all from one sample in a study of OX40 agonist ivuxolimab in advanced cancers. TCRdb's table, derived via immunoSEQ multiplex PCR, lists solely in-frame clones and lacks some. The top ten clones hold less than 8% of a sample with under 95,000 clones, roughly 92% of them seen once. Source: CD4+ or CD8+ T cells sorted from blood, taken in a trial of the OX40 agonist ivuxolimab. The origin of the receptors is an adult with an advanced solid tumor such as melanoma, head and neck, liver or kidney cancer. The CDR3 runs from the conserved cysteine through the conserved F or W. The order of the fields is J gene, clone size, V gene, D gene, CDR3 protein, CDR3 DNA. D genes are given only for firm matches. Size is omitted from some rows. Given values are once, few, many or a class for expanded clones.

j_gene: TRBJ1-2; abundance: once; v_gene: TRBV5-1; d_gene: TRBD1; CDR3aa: CASQGQGKSRDGYTF; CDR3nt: TGCGCCAGTCAAGGACAGGGAAAGTCGAGGGATGGCTACACCTTC
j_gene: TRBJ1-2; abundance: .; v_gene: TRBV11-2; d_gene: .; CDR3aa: CASSLAVYSRSDYGYTF; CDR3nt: TGTGCCAGCAGCTTAGCGGTTTACTCCAGGAGCGACTATGGCTACACCTTC
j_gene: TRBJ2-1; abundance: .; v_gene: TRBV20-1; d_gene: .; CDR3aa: CSASTGHEQFF; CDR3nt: TGCAGTGCCTCAACCGGCCATGAGCAGTTCTTC
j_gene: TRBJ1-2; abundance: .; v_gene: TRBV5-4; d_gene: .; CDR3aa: CASSPVLNYGYTF; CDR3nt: TGTGCCAGCAGCCCCGTCCTTAACTATGGCTACACCTTC
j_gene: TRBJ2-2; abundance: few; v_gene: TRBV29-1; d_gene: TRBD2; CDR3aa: CTGTSGDTGELFF; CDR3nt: TGCACCGGGACTAGCGGGGACACCGGGGAGCTGTTTTTT
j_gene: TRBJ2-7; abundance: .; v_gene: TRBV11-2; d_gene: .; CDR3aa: CASSLAQSYEQYF; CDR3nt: TGTGCCAGCAGCTTAGCACAGTCCTACGAGCAGTACTTC
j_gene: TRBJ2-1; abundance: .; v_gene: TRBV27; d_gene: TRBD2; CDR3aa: CASSPGGAGGPKYNEQFF; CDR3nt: TGTGCCAGCAGCCCCGGGGGAGCGGGAGGGCCGAAGTACAATGAGCAGTTCTTC
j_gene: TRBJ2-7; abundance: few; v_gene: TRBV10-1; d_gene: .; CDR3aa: CASSESRGKWSYEQYF; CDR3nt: TGCGCCAGCAGTGAGTCGAGGGGTAAATGGAGCTACGAGCAGTACTTC
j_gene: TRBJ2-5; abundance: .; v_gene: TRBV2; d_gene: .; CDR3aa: CASSEAWKTQYF; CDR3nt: TGTGCCAGCAGTGAAGCTTGGAAGACCCAGTACTTC
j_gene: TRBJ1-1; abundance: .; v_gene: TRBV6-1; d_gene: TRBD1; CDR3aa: CASSEGGQGPAEAFF; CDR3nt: TGTGCCAGCAGTGAAGGGGGACAGGGCCCGGCTGAAGCTTTCTTT
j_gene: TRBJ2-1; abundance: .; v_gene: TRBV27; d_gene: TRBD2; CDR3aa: CASSLSAGGPFNEQFF; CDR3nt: TGTGCCAGCAGTTTATCGGCGGGAGGGCCTTTCAATGAGCAGTTCTTC
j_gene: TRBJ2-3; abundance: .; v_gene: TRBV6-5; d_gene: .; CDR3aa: CASSYYGTDTQYF; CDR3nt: TGTGCCAGCAGTTACTATGGCACAGATACGCAGTATTTT
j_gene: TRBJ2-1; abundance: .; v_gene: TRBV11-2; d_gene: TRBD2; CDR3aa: CASSFIAGGPFNEQFF; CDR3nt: TGTGCCAGCAGCTTTATAGCGGGAGGGCCTTTCAATGAGCAGTTCTTC
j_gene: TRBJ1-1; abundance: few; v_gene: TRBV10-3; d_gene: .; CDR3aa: CAIKGGGTEAFF; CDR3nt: TGTGCCATTAAGGGCGGAGGTACTGAAGCTTTCTTT
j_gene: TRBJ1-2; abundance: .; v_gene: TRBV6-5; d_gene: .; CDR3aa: CASSAQGLFYGYTF; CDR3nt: TGTGCCAGCAGTGCCCAGGGACTGTTCTATGGCTACACCTTC
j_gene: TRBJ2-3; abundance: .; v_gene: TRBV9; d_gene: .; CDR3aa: CASTSLAGPKGEQDTQYF; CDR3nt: TGTGCCAGCACCTCCCTCGCGGGCCCAAAGGGGGAACAAGATACGCAGTATTTT
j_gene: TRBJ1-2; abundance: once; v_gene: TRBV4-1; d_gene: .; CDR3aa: CASSQGEGLNYGYTF; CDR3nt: TGCGCCAGCAGCCAAGGTGAAGGGCTGAACTATGGCTACACCTTC
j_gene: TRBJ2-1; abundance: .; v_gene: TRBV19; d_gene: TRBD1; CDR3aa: CASSFSGGDYNEQFF; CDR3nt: TGTGCCAGTAGTTTTTCAGGGGGCGACTACAATGAGCAGTTCTTC
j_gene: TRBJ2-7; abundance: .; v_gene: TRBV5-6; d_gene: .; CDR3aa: CASSLELAYEQYF; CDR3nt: TGTGCCAGCAGCTTGGAACTAGCCTACGAGCAGTACTTC
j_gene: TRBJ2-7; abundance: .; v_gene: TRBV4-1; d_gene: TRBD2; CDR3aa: CASSQGVAGEQYF; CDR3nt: TGCGCCAGCAGCCAAGGGGTAGCGGGCGAGCAGTACTTC
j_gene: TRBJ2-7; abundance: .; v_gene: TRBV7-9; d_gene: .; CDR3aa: CASSLGNAYEQYF; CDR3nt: TGTGCCAGCAGCTTGGGGAATGCCTACGAGCAGTACTTC
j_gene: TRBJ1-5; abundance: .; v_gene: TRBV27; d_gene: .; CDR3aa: CASSLGYSNQPQHF; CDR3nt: TGTGCCAGCAGTTTAGGCTATAGCAATCAGCCCCAGCATTTT
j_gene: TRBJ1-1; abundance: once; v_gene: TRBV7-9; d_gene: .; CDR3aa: CASSLGGRGEAFF; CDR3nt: TGTGCCAGCAGCTTAGGAGGGAGGGGTGAAGCTTTCTTT
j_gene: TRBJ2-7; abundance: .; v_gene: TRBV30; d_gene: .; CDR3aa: CAVDRETYEQYF; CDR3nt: TGTGCCGTAGACCGGGAAACCTACGAGCAGTACTTC
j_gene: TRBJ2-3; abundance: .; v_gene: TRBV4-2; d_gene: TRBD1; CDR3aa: CASSQGDRGTDTQYF; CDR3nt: TGTGCCAGCAGCCAGGGGGACAGGGGGACAGATACGCAGTATTTT
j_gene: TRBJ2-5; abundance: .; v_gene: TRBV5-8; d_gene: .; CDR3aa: CASSLAGSTLGETQYF; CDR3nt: TGTGCCAGCAGCTTGGCCGGCTCCACCCTCGGGGAGACCCAGTACTTC
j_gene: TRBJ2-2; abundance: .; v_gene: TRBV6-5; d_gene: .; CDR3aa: CASSYPTAGELFF; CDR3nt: TGTGCCAGCAGTTACCCCACGGCCGGGGAGCTGTTTTTT
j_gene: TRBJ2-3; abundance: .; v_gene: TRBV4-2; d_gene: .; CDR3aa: CASSPTGDWAEDTQYF; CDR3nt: TGTGCCAGCAGCCCGACAGGAGACTGGGCCGAAGATACGCAGTATTTT
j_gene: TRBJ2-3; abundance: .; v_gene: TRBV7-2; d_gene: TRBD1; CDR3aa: CASSPTLGQGRIDTQYF; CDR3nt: TGTGCCAGCAGCCCGACCCTAGGACAGGGGCGAATAGATACGCAGTATTTT
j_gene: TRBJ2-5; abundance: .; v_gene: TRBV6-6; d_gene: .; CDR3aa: CASSYIGPQETQYF; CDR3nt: TGTGCCAGCAGTTACATCGGACCTCAAGAGACCCAGTACTTC
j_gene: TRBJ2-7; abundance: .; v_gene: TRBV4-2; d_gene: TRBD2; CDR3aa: CASSQVAGSSYEQYF; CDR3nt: TGTGCCAGCAGCCAAGTAGCGGGAAGCTCCTACGAGCAGTACTTC
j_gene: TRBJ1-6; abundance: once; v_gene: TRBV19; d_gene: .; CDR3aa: CASSPGHPIYSPLHF; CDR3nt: TGTGCCAGTAGTCCGGGTCACCCGATATATTCACCCCTCCACTTT
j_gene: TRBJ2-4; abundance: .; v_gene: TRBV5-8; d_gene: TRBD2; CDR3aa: CASSLAVAGPNIQYF; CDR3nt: TGTGCCAGCAGCTTGGCCGTAGCGGGACCCAACATTCAGTACTTC